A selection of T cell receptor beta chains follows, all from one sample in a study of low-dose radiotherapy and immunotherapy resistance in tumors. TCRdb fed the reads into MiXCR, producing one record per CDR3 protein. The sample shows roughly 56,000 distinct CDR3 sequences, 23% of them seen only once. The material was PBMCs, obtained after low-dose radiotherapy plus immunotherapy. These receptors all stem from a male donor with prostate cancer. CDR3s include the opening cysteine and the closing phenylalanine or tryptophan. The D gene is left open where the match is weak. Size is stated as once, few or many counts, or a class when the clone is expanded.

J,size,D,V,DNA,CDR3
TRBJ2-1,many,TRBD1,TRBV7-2,TGTGCCAGCAGGCGACCGGGACAGAGCTCCTACAATGAGCAGTTCTTC,CASRRPGQSSYNEQFF
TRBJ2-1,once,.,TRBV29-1,TGCTGCCTCGATACGGGCGGAATCAGTGAGCAGTTCTTC,CCLDTGGISEQFF
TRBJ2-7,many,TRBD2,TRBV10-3,TGTGCCATCAGTTCGACTAGCGGGGGCTACGAGCAGTACTTC,CAISSTSGGYEQYF
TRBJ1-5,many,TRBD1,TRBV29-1,TGCAGCGTATCGGGACAGGGTGGGGATCAGCCCCAGCATTTT,CSVSGQGGDQPQHF
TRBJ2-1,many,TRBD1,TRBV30,TGTGCCTTTCGATTCCGGGACAGGGCCATTGAGCAGTTCTTC,CAFRFRDRAIEQFF
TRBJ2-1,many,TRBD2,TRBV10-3,TGTGCCATCAAGGGGACTAGCGGGGGATCCGACAATGAGCAGTTCTTC,CAIKGTSGGSDNEQFF
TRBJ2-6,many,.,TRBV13,TGTGCCAGCAGCGTTACAGGCTCTGGGGCCAACGTCCTGACTTTC,CASSVTGSGANVLTF
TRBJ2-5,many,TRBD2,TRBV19,TGTGCCAGTAGCACTAGCGGGATCCAAGAGACCCAGTACTTC,CASSTSGIQETQYF
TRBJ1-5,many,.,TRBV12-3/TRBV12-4,TGTGCCAGCAGTTTAACAGGGTTCAATCAGCCCCAGCATTTT,CASSLTGFNQPQHF
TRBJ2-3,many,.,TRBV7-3,TGTGCCAGCAGCTCTGGACTGGATAGCACAGATACGCAGTATTTT,CASSSGLDSTDTQYF